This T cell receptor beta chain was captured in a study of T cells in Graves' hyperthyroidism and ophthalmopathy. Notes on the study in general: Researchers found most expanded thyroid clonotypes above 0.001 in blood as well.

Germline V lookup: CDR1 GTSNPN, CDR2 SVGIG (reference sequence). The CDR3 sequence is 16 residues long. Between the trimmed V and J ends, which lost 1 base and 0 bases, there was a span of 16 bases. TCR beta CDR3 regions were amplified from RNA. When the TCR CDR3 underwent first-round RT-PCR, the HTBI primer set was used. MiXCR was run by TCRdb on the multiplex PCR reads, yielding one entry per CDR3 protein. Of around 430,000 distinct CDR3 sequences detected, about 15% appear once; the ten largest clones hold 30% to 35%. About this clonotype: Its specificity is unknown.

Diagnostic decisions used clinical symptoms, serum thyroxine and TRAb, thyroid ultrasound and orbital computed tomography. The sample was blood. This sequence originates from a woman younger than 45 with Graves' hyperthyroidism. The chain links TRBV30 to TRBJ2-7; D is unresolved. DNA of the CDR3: TGTGCCTGGAGTGCCCTCTGGCAGGAGAGCTCCTACGAGCAGTACTTC. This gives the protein CAWSALWQESSYEQYF.